This entry concerns a single T cell receptor beta chain. Antigen specificity is unknown. Method: immunoSEQ multiplex PCR; TCRdb's copy keeps in-frame clones and lacks some. The sample carries around 30,000 clones, 80% recorded once. Germline V gives CDR1 MNHEY, CDR2 SMNVEV (reference sequence). V was shortened by 3 bases and J by 4 bases, with 7 bases between the two germline ends. CDR3 length equals 13 residues. The time point is: cycle 4 day 1 (C4D1), after around six weeks of nivolumab. Following autologous stem cell transplantation, relapse occurred in every patient, and exposure to brentuximab vedotin varied. The study recorded best responses of complete response, partial response or progressive disease. This entry belongs to a study of PD-1 blockade in classical Hodgkin lymphoma. General study points: Newly diagnosed patients were said to have less baseline TCR diversity than healthy donors did. Lower baseline TCR diversity marked trial partial responders and progressors. By cycle point C4D1, TCR diversity had risen significantly in CD4+ cells (but not CD8+ cells).

The gene calls are TRBV27 and TRBJ1-5, with a tentative D call TRBD1 (5 bases). Sample: peripheral blood mononuclear cells (PBMCs), taken before the fourth cycle of nivolumab. The TCR originated in a human donor with classical Hodgkin lymphoma. Here the CDR3 reads CASSFGGNQPQHF. CDR3 DNA sequence: TGTGCCAGCAGTTTCGGGGGAAATCAGCCCCAGCATTTT.